This TCR beta chain is drawn from a study of blood T cell repertoires in COVID-19. Background on the study: From T cells, B-cell-depleted T cells, or PBMCs came the material, which was cDNA or gDNA.

Participant-reported clinical history was the basis for cohort assignment. Symptom resolution, clearance, or two negative PCRs marked the recovered donors of Cohort 3. In germline, CDR1 is SEHNR, CDR2 FQNEAQ (reference sequence). This CDR3 region has 14 residues. Trimming took 5 bases from V and 4 from J; bases not matched to a gene: 2. In the original processing: Nucleated cell number was recorded as an estimate derived from reference gene primer amplification. TCRdb's table, derived via immunoSEQ multiplex PCR, lists solely in-frame clones and lacks some. V, J and clone size are taken as reported in that table, and D and trimming were inferred from the DNA itself. The table lists nearly 250,000 clones, roughly 86% of them singletons. A single count supports this clone.

The sequencing sample was made of PBMCs or T cells enriched from blood (not recorded which). The J gene is TRBJ1-4, the V gene TRBV7-9; TRBD1 matches 9 bases. The TCR sequence derives from a woman aged 45-65 years who had recovered from COVID-19. The CDR3 loop reads CASSRDRVNEKLFF. The DNA for the CDR3 is TGTGCCAGCAGCCGGGACAGGGTTAATGAAAAACTGTTTTTT.